These 8 T cell receptor beta chains were sequenced from one sample in a study of early T cells in non-severe SARS-CoV-2 infection. TCRdb used MiXCR to reprocess the 5' RACE reads, holding one entry per CDR3 protein. The sample carries around 57,000 distinct CDR3 sequences, about an eighth recorded once. The source material was whole blood. These receptors all come from an adult who was a healthcare worker with PCR-confirmed SARS-CoV-2 infection or an uninfected control (not recorded which).

This clonotype was seen more than once but under ten times. This sequence joins TRBV29-1 and TRBJ1-3; the D is unclear. Germline V gene sequence: CDR1 SQVTM, CDR2 ANQGSEA. This CDR3 contains 12 residues. Trimming shortened V by 1 base and J by 0 bases, and 1 base separated the two germline ends. In nucleotides, the CDR3 is TGCAGCGTTGAAGTCTCTGGAAACACCATATATTTT. Encoded protein: CSVEVSGNTIYF. Full variable domain (missing parts from reference TRBV29-1 and TRBJ1-3): SAVISQKPSRDICQRGTSLTIQCQVDSQVTMMFWYRQQPGQSLTLIATANQGSEATYESGFVIDKFPISRPNLTFSTLTVSNMSPEDSSIYLCSVEVSGNTIYFGEGSWLTVV.

There are many counts of this clonotype. The chain couples TRBV9 to TRBJ1-3; 8 nucleotides align to TRBD1. The CDR3 has 17 amino acids. Germline V gene data show CDR1 as SGDLS and CDR2 as YYNGEE. Losses at the gene ends were 2 bases for V and 0 bases for J; bases not matched to a gene: 7. The CDR3 DNA is TGTGCCAGCAGCGTCTTCTCAGGGGGCGGCTCTGGAAACACCATATATTTT. This encodes CASSVFSGGGSGNTIYF.

J is TRBJ2-3 and V is TRBV10-3; the D gene is possibly TRBD2 (6 bases). V dropped 9 bases and J dropped 2 bases, with 18 bases sitting between them. The CDR3 has 15 residues. Germline V gives CDR1 ENHRY, CDR2 SYGVKD. The chain's CDR3 is CAMGTSGGNTDTQYF. In nucleotides, the CDR3 is TGTGCCATGGGGACGAGTGGAGGGAACACAGATACGCAGTATTTT.

This rearrangement joins TRBV7-9 to TRBJ2-1; 7 nucleotides align to TRBD1. J gave up 0 bases and V 2 bases, and 10 bases lay outside the gene matches. CDR3 length equals 18 residues. Germline assignment: CDR1 SEHNR and CDR2 FQNEAQ (reference sequence). The CDR3 DNA follows: TGTGCCAGCAGCTTAACCCGGACAGGCTCATACTCCTACAATGAGCAGTTCTTC. Amino acids: CASSLTRTGSYSYNEQFF.

CDR3 loop: CASSQEPTYEQYF. CDR3 coding DNA: TGCGCCAGCAGCCAAGAACCTACTTACGAGCAGTACTTC. The chain is built from TRBV4-3 and TRBJ2-7, with D uncertain. V was pared by 0 bases and J by 4 bases, with 7 bases between. The germline V gene has CDR1 LGHNA and CDR2 YSLEER. The CDR3 sequence is 13 residues long.

V and J are TRBV7-9 and TRBJ2-7; tentative D call: TRBD2 (5 bases). CDR3 length equals 13 residues. The germline V gene has CDR1 SEHNR and CDR2 FQNEAQ (reference sequence). V was trimmed by 4 bases and J by 1 base, leaving 8 bases between them. CDR3 amino acids: CASSSPGSYEQYF. The CDR3 DNA follows: TGTGCCAGCAGCTCTCCGGGGTCCTACGAGCAGTACTTC.

The sample holds many counts of this clonotype. The genes are TRBV7-6 and TRBJ2-2; TRBD1 aligns across 7 bases. Germline V lookup: CDR1 SGHVS, CDR2 FNYEAQ. This CDR3 is built from 17 residues. The J segment lost 7 bases and the V segment lost 4 bases, leaving 15 bases of the junction unmatched. CDR3 nucleotide sequence: TGTGCCAGCAGCTCCCCCTTCCGGGACAGAGGAGGCGGGGAGCTGTTTTTT. It is translated as CASSSPFRDRGGGELFF.

This clonotype came up a few times. This chain uses TRBV29-1 with TRBJ2-1, with TRBD2 as a possible D gene (7 bases). This CDR3 is built from 12 residues. The V gene lost 6 bases and the J gene lost 8 bases, with 14 bases spanning the gap. From germline, CDR1 is SQVTM and CDR2 ANQGSEA. The CDR3 bases are TGCAGCGTCACGGGGGGCGAGGATGAGCAGTTCTTC. Protein: CSVTGGEDEQFF.